These T cell receptor beta chains were read from a single sample in a study of T cell responses to AZD1222 COVID-19 vaccine. Here immunoSEQ multiplex PCR was the method, and the copy in TCRdb shows in-frame clones only, minus some. The repertoire holds around 180,000 clones, with 88% as singletons. The sample in question was peripheral blood, obtained 28 days after the second AZD1222 dose. These receptors all stem from an adult who received the AZD1222 COVID-19 vaccine. Each CDR3 is given with its conserved first and last residue. D genes are given only for firm matches. Size is stated for part of the rows, as once, few or many counts, or as a class when the clone is expanded.

TRBJ2-1 | TRBD1 | - | 16 | TRBV28 | TGTGCCAGCAGTCCTGCCGGGGCAGGGGGCTGGGATGAGCAGTTCTTC | CASSPAGAGGWDEQFF
TRBJ1-5 | TRBD1 | - | 16 | TRBV5-8 | TGTGCCAGCAGGTGGACAGGTTTTTATAGCAATCAGCCCCAGCATTTT | CASRWTGFYSNQPQHF
TRBJ1-5 | - | - | 15 | TRBV7-8 | TGTGCCAGCAAGGAGGGGCCGATACGGAATCAGCCCCAGCATTTT | CASKEGPIRNQPQHF
TRBJ2-5 | - | few | 12 | TRBV19 | TGTGCCAGTAGTATGAAGGATCAGACCCAGTACTTC | CASSMKDQTQYF
TRBJ2-7 | TRBD2 | - | 15 | TRBV28 | TGTGCCAGCAGTTTACAGCGGGAGGGGGGGCCCGAGCAGTACTTC | CASSLQREGGPEQYF
TRBJ2-2 | - | - | 16 | TRBV25-1 | TGTGCCAGCAGACAGGCCGGGACACTGAACACCGGGGAGCTGTTTTTT | CASRQAGTLNTGELFF
TRBJ2-3 | - | - | 14 | TRBV6-1 | TGTGCCAGCAGTGAAGCTAGCATCACAGATACGCAGTATTTT | CASSEASITDTQYF
TRBJ1-6 | TRBD1 | - | 14 | TRBV5-6 | TGTGCCAGCAGCTTGGGCAGGGGGAACTCACCCCTCCACTTT | CASSLGRGNSPLHF
TRBJ2-7 | - | - | 14 | TRBV6-2/TRBV6-3 | TGTGCCAGCAGTTACTCTGGCTTGTCCTACGAGCAGTACTTC | CASSYSGLSYEQYF
TRBJ2-1 | - | - | 15 | TRBV7-3 | TGTGCCAGCAGCCCGGGGGCTAGCGGATACAATGAGCAGTTCTTC | CASSPGASGYNEQFF
TRBJ1-1 | TRBD1 | few | 15 | TRBV11-2 | TGTGCCAGCAGCCCGATACAGGGGGCCGGTACTGAAGCTTTCTTT | CASSPIQGAGTEAFF
TRBJ1-2 | - | - | 12 | TRBV7-2 | TGTGCCAGCAACGACGGGGACGGATCCTACACCTTC | CASNDGDGSYTF
TRBJ2-3 | - | - | 14 | TRBV28 | TGTGCCAGCAGCCAAGGGCAGTACACAGATACGCAGTATTTT | CASSQGQYTDTQYF
TRBJ1-1 | TRBD1 | - | 14 | TRBV6-5 | TGTGCCAGCAGTACCCCGGACAGGGGCGGTGAAGCTTTCTTT | CASSTPDRGGEAFF
TRBJ2-7 | - | - | 13 | TRBV5-6 | TGTGCCAGCAGCAGTGGGACTTCCTACGAGCAGTACTTC | CASSSGTSYEQYF
TRBJ2-1 | TRBD1 | - | 15 | TRBV5-6 | TGTGCCAGCAGTTTTGGGACAGGGCTTTACAATGAGCAGTTCTTC | CASSFGTGLYNEQFF
TRBJ2-3 | - | once | 17 | TRBV15 | TGTGCCACCAGCAGAGCCAGACAGGGTAGCGGGGCAGATACGCAGTATTTT | CATSRARQGSGADTQYF
TRBJ1-2 | - | - | 15 | TRBV4-2 | TGTGCCAGCAGCCAAGCGGAGCTGGTTCGGGATGGCTACACCTTC | CASSQAELVRDGYTF
TRBJ2-1 | - | - | 14 | TRBV7-9 | TGTGCCAGCAGCTCAAAAGGTAGCCACAATGAGCAGTTCTTC | CASSSKGSHNEQFF
TRBJ2-7 | TRBD2 | - | 14 | TRBV7-2 | TGTGCCAGCAGCTTACAGCGGGGACCCTACGAGCAGTACTTC | CASSLQRGPYEQYF
TRBJ2-6 | - | - | 15 | TRBV19 | TGTGCCAGTAGTATAGCTCGGACTCGGGCCAACGTCCTGACTTTC | CASSIARTRANVLTF
TRBJ1-1 | TRBD1 | - | 14 | TRBV28 | TGTGCCAGCAGAAAGGGGACAGGGGGCACTGAAGCTTTCTTT | CASRKGTGGTEAFF
TRBJ1-2 | - | few | 14 | TRBV10-3 | TGTGCCATCAGTGAGTCAGGACCGAACTATGGCTACACCTTC | CAISESGPNYGYTF
TRBJ2-6 | TRBD1 | - | 16 | TRBV29-1 | TGCAGCGTGATACCGGGACAGGGAGCTGGGGCCAACGTCCTGACTTTC | CSVIPGQGAGANVLTF
TRBJ1-2 | - | - | 13 | TRBV5-1 | TGCGCCAGCAGCTTGCCTCTGGGGGATGGCTACACCTTC | CASSLPLGDGYTF
TRBJ2-7 | - | once | 14 | TRBV6-5 | TGTGCCAGCAGCCCAAGCGCCAACTCCTACGAGCAGTACTTC | CASSPSANSYEQYF
TRBJ2-1 | - | - | 18 | TRBV7-9 | TGTGCCAGCAGCTTAGTCATTACTGCGGCAAGCTCCTACAATGAGCAGTTCTTC | CASSLVITAASSYNEQFF
TRBJ1-4 | - | few | 17 | TRBV28 | TGTGCCAGCAGTTTGCCCTACCCCCGAAGTACTAATGAAAAACTGTTTTTT | CASSLPYPRSTNEKLFF
TRBJ2-3 | TRBD1 | - | 15 | TRBV19 | TGTGCCAGTAGTCCGGGACAGCCGGTTTGGAATACGCAGTATTTT | CASSPGQPVWNTQYF
TRBJ1-1 | - | - | 14 | TRBV3-1/TRBV3-2 | TGTGCCAGCAGCCTGGCACAGGGCGACACTGAAGCTTTCTTT | CASSLAQGDTEAFF
TRBJ1-2 | - | once | 14 | TRBV9 | TGTGCCAGCAGCGTAGACGGGTCCAACTATGGCTACACCTTC | CASSVDGSNYGYTF
TRBJ2-7 | - | - | 14 | TRBV6-2/TRBV6-3 | TGTGCCAGCAGTTACGGGGGGGCGAGCTACGAGCAGTACTTC | CASSYGGASYEQYF
TRBJ2-1 | - | - | 12 | TRBV30 | TGTGCCTGGAGCAGACTACAAAGCTCCTCGTTCTTC | CAWSRLQSSSFF
TRBJ2-1 | - | once | 16 | TRBV3-1/TRBV3-2 | TGTGCCAGCAGCCAAGATTCCAGCGGCCCCTACAATGAGCAGTTCTTC | CASSQDSSGPYNEQFF
TRBJ2-3 | TRBD2 | - | 16 | TRBV7-8 | TGTGCCAGCAGCATGACTAGCGGAACTAGCACAGATACGCAGTATTTT | CASSMTSGTSTDTQYF
TRBJ2-7 | - | - | 16 | TRBV7-3 | TGTGCCAGCAGCCCGCGTGGACAGTCGGGCCTCTACGAGCAGTACTTC | CASSPRGQSGLYEQYF
TRBJ2-2 | TRBD1 | - | 16 | TRBV5-6 | TGTGCCAGCAGCTTCAGGGGGCGCCGGGACACCGGGGAGCTGTTTTTT | CASSFRGRRDTGELFF
TRBJ2-5 | TRBD1 | - | 14 | TRBV7-9 | TGTGCCAGCAGCACCGGAACAGGGGAGAAGACCCAGTACTTC | CASSTGTGEKTQYF
TRBJ1-5 | - | - | 17 | TRBV11-2 | TGTGCCAGCAGCTTAGGGAGGACAACCTATAGCAATCAGCCCCAGCATTTT | CASSLGRTTYSNQPQHF
TRBJ2-1 | TRBD2 | - | 19 | TRBV10-3 | TGTGCCATCAGTGAGTCTGTAGTAGCGGGAGGGCGGTCCTACAATGAGCAGTTCTTC | CAISESVVAGGRSYNEQFF
TRBJ1-5 | - | - | 14 | TRBV2 | TGTGCCAGCAGTGAAGGGGCAGGGTATCAGCCCCAGCATTTT | CASSEGAGYQPQHF
TRBJ1-6 | - | - | 13 | TRBV12-3/TRBV12-4 | TGTGCCAGCAGCGGACGGTATAATTCACCCCTCCACTTT | CASSGRYNSPLHF
TRBJ1-5 | TRBD1 | - | 14 | TRBV7-9 | TGTGCCAGCAGTTCGGACAGGGTTAATCAGCCCCAGCATTTT | CASSSDRVNQPQHF
TRBJ2-7 | TRBD2 | - | 14 | TRBV3-1/TRBV3-2 | TGTGCCAGCAGCCAAGTCGCCCGGGGGGTCGAGCAGTACTTC | CASSQVARGVEQYF
TRBJ1-4 | - | - | 15 | TRBV3-1/TRBV3-2 | TGTGCCAGCAGCCAAGGTGGCAGGGATGATGAAAAACTGTTTTTT | CASSQGGRDDEKLFF
TRBJ1-4 | - | once | 15 | TRBV28 | TGTGCCAGCACGTCCCCAGGGGCCACTAATGAAAAACTGTTTTTT | CASTSPGATNEKLFF
TRBJ2-7 | TRBD1 | - | 16 | TRBV27 | TGTGCCAGCAGTGGCCCCGAGGGGGCAAGAGCCTACGAGCAGTACTTC | CASSGPEGARAYEQYF
TRBJ2-7 | - | - | 14 | TRBV29-1 | TGCAGCGTTGAATTCGGGTCTCGGGGCTACGAGCAGTACTTC | CSVEFGSRGYEQYF
TRBJ1-6 | TRBD1 | - | 16 | TRBV7-9 | TGTGCCAGCAGCTTAGGTGACAGGGGCCATAATTCACCCCTCCACTTT | CASSLGDRGHNSPLHF
TRBJ2-3 | - | once | 15 | TRBV18 | TGTGCCAGCTCACCCCGAGTAGCGGGCACAGATACGCAGTATTTT | CASSPRVAGTDTQYF
TRBJ2-2 | TRBD2 | - | 15 | TRBV25-1 | TGTGCCAGCAGTCTACCCGGGGGGGGAACCGGGGAGCTGTTTTTT | CASSLPGGGTGELFF
TRBJ1-5 | - | - | 16 | TRBV4-2 | TGTGCCAGCAGCCATCTCCGGGACACGGCGGCTCAGCCCCAGCATTTT | CASSHLRDTAAQPQHF
TRBJ1-2 | TRBD1 | - | 15 | TRBV25-1 | TGTGCCAGCAGTGACCACCTACAGGGGGCCTATGGCTACACCTTC | CASSDHLQGAYGYTF
TRBJ2-7 | - | - | 12 | TRBV20-1 | TGCAGTGCTAGTAGTCTTCCCTACGAGCAGTACTTC | CSASSLPYEQYF
TRBJ2-7 | - | - | 15 | TRBV6-5 | TGTGCCAGCAGTTACTCGTTGACAGGAGCCTACGAGCAGTACTTC | CASSYSLTGAYEQYF
TRBJ2-1 | TRBD2 | - | 15 | TRBV6-5 | TGTGCCAGCAGTCACCTAGCGGGACCCCCCCATGAGCAGTTCTTC | CASSHLAGPPHEQFF
TRBJ1-1 | TRBD1 | - | 17 | TRBV9 | TGTGCCAGCAGCCACCGGGACAGGGCTAGGATGAACACTGAAGCTTTCTTT | CASSHRDRARMNTEAFF
TRBJ1-5 | - | once | 16 | TRBV7-8 | TGTGCCAGCAGCTTAGCGGGCTTGGGAATCGATCAGCCCCAGCATTTT | CASSLAGLGIDQPQHF
TRBJ2-3 | TRBD2 | - | 16 | TRBV7-2 | TGTGCCAGCAGCTTAGGTCCAGCGGGAGGCACAGATACGCAGTATTTT | CASSLGPAGGTDTQYF